The 30 T cell receptor beta chains presented below share a single source sample, sequenced in a study of T cell responses to AZD1222 COVID-19 vaccine. Sequencing was performed with immunoSEQ multiplex PCR; in TCRdb, only in-frame clones are kept and a portion is missing. The repertoire includes approximately 150,000 clones, 85% to 95% of them detected once, and less than 0.95% sits in the top ten. The source was peripheral blood, collected on day 0 of MenACWY control vaccination. The source of these receptors is an adult in good health.

This chain links TRBV12-3 or TRBV12-4 with TRBJ1-1; D ambiguous. The V end lost 2 bases, the J end lost 6 bases, and 4 bases lay between the germline ends. The CDR3 is made up of 11 amino acids. This CDR3 is CASSLTAEAFF. The CDR3 nucleotides are TGTGCCAGCAGTTTAACCGCTGAAGCTTTCTTT.

The CDR3: CASSPGPGEQFF. DNA for the CDR3: TGTGCCAGCAGCCCCGGGCCCGGTGAGCAGTTCTTC. The J gene is TRBJ2-1, the V gene TRBV3-1 (or the pseudogene TRBV3-2); no clear D gene. Germline V gene sequence: CDR1 LGHDT, CDR2 YNNKEL (reference sequence). The V and J ends lost 4 bases and 9 bases respectively, with 10 bases between them. This CDR3 spans 12 amino acids.

The CDR3 loop reads CASRSTGTNSPLHF. CDR3 DNA sequence: TGTGCCAGCAGGTCGACAGGGACCAATTCACCCCTCCACTTT. The rearrangement uses TRBV5-5 and TRBJ1-6; the match to TRBD1 covers 7 bases. The CDR3 length is 14 residues. Germline CDR1 is SGHKS and CDR2 is YYEKEE (reference sequence). The V and J ends lost 5 bases and 7 bases, in that order; junction bases with no gene match: 6.

J is TRBJ1-2 and V is TRBV7-9; D remains unclear. V was pared by 1 base and J by 8 bases, with 14 bases between. The CDR3 covers 14 residues. Per the germline V gene, CDR1 is SEHNR and CDR2 is FQNEAQ (reference sequence). CDR3 sequence reads: CASSLVLELGGYTF. The CDR3 DNA sequence: TGTGCCAGCAGCTTAGTACTCGAACTCGGGGGCTACACCTTC.

V is TRBV29-1 and J is TRBJ1-5; D might be TRBD1 (5 bases). The CDR3 contains 13 residues. V was cut by 3 bases and J by 7 bases, with 13 bases left in between. Germline CDR1 reads SQVTM; CDR2 reads ANQGSEA. The chain's CDR3 is CSVDQGSGQPQHF. CDR3 DNA sequence: TGCAGCGTTGACCAGGGTTCAGGGCAGCCCCAGCATTTT.

J is TRBJ1-2 and V is TRBV25-1; D remains unclear. Deletions cut 5 bases from V and 1 base from J, with 14 bases between. The CDR3 runs to 15 residues. Germline assignment: CDR1 MGHDK and CDR2 SYGVNS. The CDR3 DNA sequence: TGTGCCAGCAGTTCTGTCGGGCCGCTTAACTATGGCTACACCTTC. Amino acids: CASSSVGPLNYGYTF.

This chain links TRBV6-2 or TRBV6-3 with TRBJ2-2; 8 nucleotides line up with TRBD1. The CDR3 contains 15 residues. V shed 2 bases and J 5 bases; nucleotides not matched to a gene: 4. CDR1 and CDR2 (germline): MNHEY, SVGEGT. DNA for the CDR3: TGTGCCAGCAGTTACATCCAGGGGGCTACCGGGGAGCTGTTTTTT. It translates to CASSYIQGATGELFF.

The CDR3 loop is CASSEYGTQLSYGYTF. CDR3 bases: TGTGCCAGCAGCGAATACGGGACACAGCTAAGCTATGGCTACACCTTC. V and J are TRBV7-2 and TRBJ1-2, with D maybe TRBD1 (6 bases). The V end lost 5 bases, the J end lost 4 bases, and 20 bases lay between the germline ends. The germline CDR1 and CDR2 sequences are SGHTA and FQGNSA. The length of the CDR3 is 16 residues.

This clone was seen once. CDR3 in DNA: TGTGCCAGCAGCCTGTCGACAGGGGAGTTGGAGGCCCAGCATTTT. As protein: CASSLSTGELEAQHF. The chain is built from TRBV5-5 and TRBJ1-5; 8 positions match TRBD1. The CDR3 is made up of 15 amino acids. Germline assignment: CDR1 SGHKS and CDR2 YYEKEE (reference sequence). J was trimmed by 11 bases and V by 4 bases; bases with no gene match: 14.

The CDR3 is CATSDLFINEQFF. CDR3 DNA: TGTGCCACCAGTGATTTGTTTATCAATGAGCAGTTCTTC. V is TRBV24-1 and J is TRBJ2-1; D not resolved. V lost 0 bases to trimming and J lost 6 bases, with 5 bases between them. The CDR3 has 13 residues. Germline CDR1 is KGHDR and CDR2 is SFDVKD.

This chain links TRBV28 with TRBJ1-5; no reliable D call. The germline V gene has CDR1 MDHEN and CDR2 SYDVKM. This CDR3 has 12 residues. V was cut by 4 bases and J by 7 bases, with 8 bases left in between. CDR3 bases: TGTGCCAGCAGTTCGGTGTCCCAGCCCCAGCATTTT. This translates into CASSSVSQPQHF.

The rearrangement uses TRBV7-2 and TRBJ2-7; D uncertain. CDR1 and CDR2 from the germline V gene are SGHTA and FQGNSA. V lost 0 bases to trimming and J lost 3 bases, with 12 bases between them. The CDR3 is 15 amino acids. The CDR3 DNA follows: TGTGCCAGCAGCTTAGCGCTTGGTCTTATCTACGAGCAGTACTTC. Residues: CASSLALGLIYEQYF.

The gene calls are TRBV11-2 and TRBJ2-7; D unresolved. V lost 0 bases to trimming and J lost 0 bases, with 9 bases between them. The CDR3 runs to 15 residues. The germline V gene has CDR1 SGHAT and CDR2 FQNNGV. This chain's CDR3 is CASSLESPSSYEQYF. CDR3 coding DNA: TGTGCCAGCAGCTTAGAGTCACCGAGCTCCTACGAGCAGTACTTC.

The chain uses TRBV2 and TRBJ1-1; a possible D gene is TRBD1 (6 bases). The V end was cut by 7 bases, the J end by 5 bases, with 14 bases between. The CDR3 spans 13 residues. CDR1 SNHLY and CDR2 FYNNEI come from the germline V gene. CDR3: CASIPNRDTEAFF. CDR3 DNA: TGTGCCAGCATACCAAACAGGGATACTGAAGCTTTCTTT.

The sample holds one count of this clone. This rearrangement joins TRBV12-3 or TRBV12-4 to TRBJ1-1; D gene unclear. The CDR3 loop spans 12 amino acids. V was shortened by 3 bases and J by 11 bases, with 13 bases between the two germline ends. CDR3 region: CASSFSDSGAFF. CDR3 nucleotides: TGTGCCAGCAGTTTTTCCGACTCTGGGGCTTTCTTT.

V usage is TRBV18 and J usage is TRBJ1-1; TRBD1 might be the D (6 bases). Germline V gives CDR1 KGHSH, CDR2 LQKENI. V was cut by 5 bases and J by 1 base, with 8 bases left in between. The CDR3 runs 13 residues. The CDR3 sequence: CASSATGNTEAFF. In DNA form, the CDR3 reads TGTGCCAGCTCAGCGACAGGGAACACTGAAGCTTTCTTT.

V usage is TRBV10-2 and J usage is TRBJ1-6; TRBD1 agrees at 7 bases. CDR1 is WSHSY, CDR2 SAAADI, per germline. This CDR3 is 15 amino acids long. V lost 8 bases, J lost 5 bases, and 9 bases stayed unmatched. CDR3 loop: CASVETGQHNSPLHF. CDR3 in DNA: TGCGCCAGCGTGGAAACGGGACAGCATAATTCACCCCTCCACTTT.

The chain couples TRBV20-1 to TRBJ1-2; unclear D gene. Deletions cut 6 bases from V and 8 bases from J, with 13 bases between. CDR3 length: 11 residues. Germline values: CDR1 DFQATT, CDR2 SNEGSKA (reference sequence). The CDR3: CSAEWQSGYTF. The CDR3 bases are TGCAGTGCCGAGTGGCAGTCGGGCTACACCTTC.

The chain joins TRBV7-2 to TRBJ1-2; D uncertain. Trimming took 4 bases from V and 4 from J, leaving 16 bases between them. Per germline, CDR1 SGHTA and CDR2 FQGNSA. CDR3 size: 15 residues. The CDR3 DNA sequence: TGTGCCAGCAGCTACTCAACGGCGTTGGCCTATGGCTACACCTTC. Protein product: CASSYSTALAYGYTF.

The chain has TRBV12-3 or TRBV12-4 and TRBJ2-1; the D gene is possibly TRBD1 (5 bases). The CDR3 is 12 residues long. The ends were cut back, 6 bases at V and 8 bases at J, with 11 bases in the middle. Here the CDR3 reads CASSRADDEQFF. In nucleotides, the CDR3 is TGTGCCAGCAGCAGGGCGGACGATGAGCAGTTCTTC.

The chain recombines TRBV6-5 with TRBJ2-3; 8 bases align to TRBD2. The CDR3 spans 14 residues. The V gene end was trimmed by 10 bases and the J gene end by 4 bases; junction bases not matched to a gene: 10. The germline V gene has CDR1 MNHEY and CDR2 SVGAGI. Written as DNA, the CDR3 is TGTGCCACCGGGCGGGGGGCATTGGCAGATACGCAGTATTTT. It encodes CATGRGALADTQYF.

V and J are TRBV12-3 or TRBV12-4 and TRBJ1-1; a weak D match, TRBD1 (6 bases). The CDR3 is 11 residues long. V gave up 10 bases and J gave up 2 bases, with 8 bases separating them. CDR3 DNA: TGTGCCATCAGGGGAAACACTGAAGCTTTCTTT. Its translation: CAIRGNTEAFF.

The chain couples TRBV4-3 to TRBJ1-1; no clear D. Germline V gene lookup returns CDR1 LGHNA and CDR2 YSLEER. This CDR3 has 17 amino acids. The ends were cut back, 4 bases at V and 1 base at J, with 19 bases in the middle. The CDR3 here is CASSRTLGGSENTEAFF. CDR3 DNA sequence: TGCGCCAGCAGCCGAACCTTAGGCGGCTCCGAGAACACTGAAGCTTTCTTT.

The chain has TRBV6-4 and TRBJ2-3; D possibly uses TRBD1 or TRBD2 (5 bases each). The length of the CDR3 is 14 residues. Germline V gene lookup returns CDR1 MRHNA and CDR2 SNTAGT. The V gene lost 5 bases and the J gene lost 2 bases, with 11 bases spanning the gap. The CDR3 DNA reads as TGTGCCAGCAGTAGTTCAGGGACCACAGATACGCAGTATTTT. Protein sequence: CASSSSGTTDTQYF.

This CDR3 reads CASSPMGGGYEQYF. The CDR3 DNA reads as TGTGCCAGCAGCCCGATGGGGGGGGGCTACGAGCAGTACTTC. The chain is built from TRBV7-8 and TRBJ2-7; 7 bases are shared with TRBD2. Germline-derived CDR1 and CDR2 are SGHVS and FQNEAQ. The CDR3 covers 14 residues. The V and J ends lost 5 bases and 3 bases, in that order; junction bases with no gene match: 7.

The V call is TRBV7-9, the J call TRBJ1-1, with TRBD1 as a possible D gene (6 bases). Germline CDR1 and CDR2: SEHNR and FQNEAQ (reference sequence). This CDR3 region has 14 residues. Trimming took 5 bases from V and 3 from J, leaving 13 bases between them. In nucleotides, the CDR3 is TGTGCCAGCAGCCCACAGGGTTGGTACACTGAAGCTTTCTTT. Amino acids: CASSPQGWYTEAFF.

The gene calls are TRBV2 and TRBJ1-2; tentatively, D is TRBD1 (5 bases). The length of the CDR3 is 16 residues. The germline V and J ends were trimmed by 7 bases and 4 bases, with 22 bases remaining between them. The germline V gene encodes CDR1 SNHLY and CDR2 FYNNEI. The CDR3 reads CASTPGRVSEGYGYTF. CDR3 bases: TGTGCCAGCACACCGGGACGCGTCTCCGAGGGCTATGGCTACACCTTC.

The genes are TRBV3-1 (or the pseudogene TRBV3-2) and TRBJ2-1; D is ambiguous. This CDR3 region has 15 residues. Per the germline V gene, CDR1 is LGHDT and CDR2 is YNNKEL (reference sequence). The germline V and J ends were trimmed by 1 base and 4 bases, with 11 bases remaining between them. The CDR3 loop is CASSQVVNQYNEQFF. As DNA, the CDR3 is TGTGCCAGCAGCCAAGTTGTAAACCAATACAATGAGCAGTTCTTC.

V is TRBV28 and J is TRBJ2-7, with D unclear. V gave up 3 bases and J gave up 2 bases, with 20 bases separating them. CDR3 length: 17 residues. CDR1 is MDHEN, CDR2 SYDVKM, per germline. Written as DNA, the CDR3 is TGTGCCAGCAGTTTTATTGTTGTTTCTACCTACGCCTACGAGCAGTACTTC. This codes for CASSFIVVSTYAYEQYF.

The chain couples TRBV27 to TRBJ1-5, with a tentative D call TRBD1 (5 bases). The CDR3 consists of 15 residues. Germline assignment: CDR1 MNHEY and CDR2 SMNVEV (reference sequence). The V and J ends lost 5 bases and 7 bases respectively, with 18 bases between them. The CDR3 DNA follows: TGTGCCAGCAGTGATCCTGGGGACCTCACCCAGCCCCAGCATTTT. Translated, it gives CASSDPGDLTQPQHF.